This entry lists 19 T cell receptor beta chains sequenced from one sample in a study of blood T cell repertoires in COVID-19. Clones were read by immunoSEQ multiplex PCR, and TCRdb kept only the in-frame ones, dropping some. The data hold around 190,000 clones, with more than 70% observed a single time. Input material: peripheral blood. These receptors all stem from a man aged 18 to 35 with active or convalescent COVID-19.

V gene TRBV7-9 combines with J gene TRBJ1-4, with 9 bases matching TRBD1. The ends lost 5 bases at V and 3 bases at J; junction bases unmatched: 7. Germline V gives CDR1 SEHNR, CDR2 FQNEAQ (reference sequence). The CDR3 is made up of 16 amino acids. The CDR3 coding sequence is TGTGCCAGCAGCCTGGGACAGGGTCCCTCTAATGAAAAACTGTTTTTT. It encodes CASSLGQGPSNEKLFF.

The rearrangement uses TRBV7-9 and TRBJ2-2, with 7 bases matching TRBD2. V dropped 1 base and J dropped 6; count of bases not matched to a gene: 8. The CDR3 covers 16 residues. Germline values: CDR1 SEHNR, CDR2 FQNEAQ (reference sequence). The CDR3 DNA reads as TGTGCCAGCAGCTTAGTATTCGCCCGGGGGGCCGGGGAGCTGTTTTTT. Translated: CASSLVFARGAGELFF.

This clone has just one count. The DNA of the CDR3 is TGTGCCAGCAGCTATGGGACAGGGCTCTACAATGAGCAGTTCTTC. Translation gives CASSYGTGLYNEQFF. This chain connects TRBV9 to TRBJ2-1; 9 bases agree with TRBD1. Per the germline V gene, CDR1 is SGDLS and CDR2 is YYNGEE. There are 15 residues in the CDR3. Trimming cost V 4 bases and J 3 bases; bases outside gene matches: 5.

J is TRBJ1-4 and V is TRBV6-6, with D maybe TRBD1 (5 bases). Trimming took off 2 bases at V and 6 bases at J, with 7 bases between the two ends. The germline gives CDR1 MNHNY, CDR2 SVGAGI (reference sequence). This CDR3 is built from 13 residues. CDR3 DNA sequence: TGTGCCAGCAGTTACCGGGGGGATGAAAAACTGTTTTTT. Its protein is CASSYRGDEKLFF.

This clone was counted many times. The chain joins TRBV21-1 to TRBJ1-2. TRBV21-1 is noted as a pseudogene. The CDR3 is made up of 15 amino acids. Here the CDR3 DNA reads TGTGCCAGCAGCAAAGAGGGAGCCAGCAACTATGGCTACACCTTC. Translating it yields CASSKEGASNYGYTF.

This clone was seen a few times. Other nucleotide sequences in the sample specify the same CDR3. The V gene is TRBV5-5, the J gene TRBJ1-1; 7 bases agree with TRBD1. The trim removed 5 bases at V and 2 bases at J, leaving 3 bases unmatched. The CDR3 runs to 13 residues. Germline lookup yields CDR1 SGHKS and CDR2 YYEKEE (reference sequence). Here the CDR3 reads CASSRQGNTEAFF. CDR3 nucleotide sequence: TGTGCCAGCAGTCGACAGGGAAACACTGAAGCTTTCTTT.

The rearrangement joins TRBV7-8 to TRBJ2-3, with 7 bases fitting TRBD2. The CDR3 consists of 16 residues. Germline loops: CDR1 SGHVS, CDR2 FQNEAQ. V dropped 4 bases and J dropped 0; count of bases not matched to a gene: 7. The CDR3 nucleotides are TGTGCCAGCAGCTACATAGCGGGTTCTAGCACAGATACGCAGTATTTT. Its translation is CASSYIAGSSTDTQYF.

The rearrangement joins TRBV6-5 to TRBJ2-1; weak D call: TRBD1 (5 bases). CDR1 and CDR2 from the germline V gene are MNHEY and SVGAGI. Trimming took 6 bases from V and 13 from J, leaving 19 bases between them. The CDR3 sequence is 13 residues long. The CDR3 protein is CASSDDFYRTQFF. CDR3 in DNA: TGTGCCAGCAGCGATGATTTCTACAGGACCCAGTTCTTC.

The chain combines TRBV12-3 or TRBV12-4 with TRBJ1-1; D is undetermined. This CDR3 is 13 amino acids long. Trimming removed 3 bases at V and 3 bases at J, with 8 bases between. The CDR3 DNA is TGTGCCAGCAGTTTGGTCACAGACACTGAAGCTTTCTTT. Protein sequence: CASSLVTDTEAFF.

The chain couples TRBV5-8 to TRBJ2-3; D ambiguous. This CDR3 spans 16 amino acids. V shed 4 bases and J shed 0 bases, with 15 bases lying between them. In germline, CDR1 is SGHTS, CDR2 YDEGEE. CDR3: CASSPLNIASTDTQYF. The DNA for the CDR3 is TGTGCCAGCAGCCCTCTTAACATAGCTAGCACAGATACGCAGTATTTT.

The rearrangement joins TRBV15 to TRBJ1-5, with D possibly TRBD1 on 6 matching bases. Germline CDR1 reads LNHNV; CDR2 reads YYDKDF (reference sequence). CDR3 length: 15 amino acids. V was cut by 4 bases and J by 2 bases, with 12 bases left in between. Here the CDR3 reads CATSIRGAGNQPQHF. DNA for the CDR3: TGTGCCACCAGCATTCGGGGGGCTGGCAATCAGCCCCAGCATTTT.

The DNA for the CDR3 is TGTGCCAGCAGGGACAGGGCAGGGAGGTACGAGCAGTACTTC. Residues: CASRDRAGRYEQYF. The chain has TRBV14 and TRBJ2-7; TRBD1 aligns across 8 bases. The CDR3 has 14 amino acids. After removal of 6 bases from V and 4 bases from J, the junction contained 8 bases not matched to a gene. Germline assignment: CDR1 SGHDN and CDR2 FVKESK. Using reference TRBV14 and TRBJ2-7 for the parts outside the CDR3, the full variable domain is EAGVTQFPSHSVIEKGQTVTLRCDPISGHDNLYWYRRVMGKEIKFLLHFVKESKQDESGMPNNRFLAERTGGTYSTLKVQPAELEDSGVYFCASRDRAGRYEQYFGPGTRLTVT.

This clone was seen only a few times. The chain carries TRBV14 and TRBJ2-7, with 8 bases that match TRBD2. CDR1 SGHDN and CDR2 FVKESK come from the germline V gene. The CDR3 runs 14 residues. V was pared by 5 bases and J by 6 bases, with 9 bases of the junction left unmatched. CDR3 protein: CASSLTGLAGEQYF. The CDR3 region has the DNA TGTGCCAGCAGCTTGACTGGGCTAGCGGGCGAGCAGTACTTC.

This clone appeared once. V and J are TRBV10-3 and TRBJ1-1; D is uncertain. Germline values: CDR1 ENHRY, CDR2 SYGVKD. Trimming pared 6 bases from V and 0 bases from J, leaving 8 bases between. The CDR3 is 13 residues long. CDR3 protein: CAIRLTVNTEAFF. Here the CDR3 DNA reads TGTGCCATCAGACTCACAGTGAACACTGAAGCTTTCTTT.

The chain is built from TRBV3-1 (or the pseudogene TRBV3-2) and TRBJ2-3; 10 nucleotides match TRBD1. V shed 4 bases, J shed 0 bases, and the junction held 1 base outside the gene matches. In germline, CDR1 is LGHDT, CDR2 YNNKEL (reference sequence). The CDR3 sequence is 15 residues long. The CDR3 loop is CASSPGQGSTDTQYF. CDR3 coding DNA: TGTGCCAGCAGCCCGGGACAGGGGAGCACAGATACGCAGTATTTT.

The rearrangement uses TRBV19 and TRBJ2-3, with 7 bases identical to TRBD1. V gave up 6 bases and J gave up 4 bases; unmatched junction bases: 7. The CDR3 loop spans 14 amino acids. CDR1 is LNHDA, CDR2 SQIVND, per germline (reference sequence). The CDR3 sequence: CASRAPQGADTQYF. CDR3 DNA sequence: TGTGCCAGTAGAGCGCCCCAGGGGGCAGATACGCAGTATTTT.

V and J are TRBV27 and TRBJ1-2; TRBD1 might be the D (5 bases). Germline values: CDR1 MNHEY, CDR2 SMNVEV (reference sequence). The ends were cut back, 3 bases at V and 6 bases at J, with 14 bases in the middle. The CDR3 has 14 residues. The CDR3 sequence: CASSLDGGNNGYTF. DNA of the CDR3: TGTGCCAGCAGTTTGGACGGGGGGAATAATGGCTACACCTTC.

The chain uses TRBV19 and TRBJ2-7; 8 bases are shared with TRBD1. The germline V gene encodes CDR1 LNHDA and CDR2 SQIVND (reference sequence). The CDR3 length is 14 residues. The ends lost 3 bases at V and 5 bases at J; junction bases unmatched: 6. The CDR3 sequence: CASSMRTGPHEQYF. The CDR3 DNA reads as TGTGCCAGTAGTATGCGGACAGGGCCCCACGAGCAGTACTTC.

CDR3 in DNA: TGTGCCAGCAGCTTAAGACAGTCGTTCGAGACCCAGTACTTC. Protein product: CASSLRQSFETQYF. V gene TRBV7-9 combines with J gene TRBJ2-5; TRBD1 might be the D (5 bases). The CDR3 runs to 14 residues. Looked up from germline, CDR1 is SEHNR and CDR2 is FQNEAQ (reference sequence). The V end was cut by 2 bases, the J end by 5 bases, with 12 bases between.